These 22 T cell receptor beta chains originate from one sample sequenced in a study of T cells in localized non-small cell lung cancer. The method was immunoSEQ multiplex PCR; TCRdb's version includes in-frame clones alone and lacks a portion of them. This sample has tens of thousands of clones; roughly nine tenths occur once, and the top ten carry 25% to 35%. This specimen was peripheral blood, taken before any cancer treatment. All receptors derive from a male donor older than 55 with stage I squamous cell lung carcinoma.

This clone was seen a single time. This chain joins TRBV7-9 and TRBJ1-4; unclear D gene. The CDR3 contains 15 residues. Germline loops: CDR1 SEHNR, CDR2 FQNEAQ (reference sequence). Trimming took off 5 bases at V and 5 bases at J, with 15 bases between the two ends. The CDR3 bases are TGTGCCAGCAGCCTTAGGCCGGCGGGGAATGAAAAACTGTTTTTT. This codes for CASSLRPAGNEKLFF.

V and J are TRBV15 and TRBJ2-5, with 7 bases identical to TRBD1. The germline V gene has CDR1 LNHNV and CDR2 YYDKDF (reference sequence). J lost 9 bases, V lost 4 bases, and 8 bases had no gene match. This CDR3 is 13 amino acids long. The CDR3 sequence is CATSIGQDDSQYF. The CDR3 DNA reads as TGTGCCACCAGCATCGGACAGGACGATTCCCAGTACTTC.

V usage is TRBV7-6 and J usage is TRBJ2-7; 8 nucleotides match TRBD2. The J segment lost 1 base and the V segment lost 4 bases, leaving 9 bases of the junction unmatched. The germline V gene encodes CDR1 SGHVS and CDR2 FNYEAQ. The CDR3 has 16 amino acids. This chain's CDR3 is CASSWGVSGASYEQYF. CDR3 bases: TGTGCCAGCAGCTGGGGAGTTAGCGGGGCGTCCTACGAGCAGTACTTC.

The V gene is TRBV6-4, the J gene TRBJ1-4; D is ambiguous. Looked up from germline, CDR1 is MRHNA and CDR2 is SNTAGT. Trimming took off 6 bases at V and 8 bases at J, with 13 bases between the two ends. The CDR3 consists of 13 residues. In DNA, the CDR3 is TGTGCCAGCAGCCCTATAATCGGGGAAAAACTGTTTTTT. The encoded protein is CASSPIIGEKLFF.

The chain combines TRBV7-2 with TRBJ2-7; TRBD2 is a possible D gene (6 bases). The CDR3 has 16 residues. The V gene's germline CDR1 is SGHTA and CDR2 FQGNSA. Trimming left V 3 bases short and J 4 bases short, with 19 bases between. CDR3 sequence: CASSFGIGQGGYEQYF. For the CDR3, the DNA is TGTGCCAGCAGCTTTGGAATCGGGCAGGGAGGATACGAGCAGTACTTC.

The chain employs TRBV10-3 and TRBJ2-1; 9 bases match TRBD2. The ends lost 6 bases at V and 7 bases at J; junction bases unmatched: 4. This CDR3 is 13 amino acids long. Germline values: CDR1 ENHRY, CDR2 SYGVKD. This CDR3 reads CAIRGLAWNEQFF. The DNA for the CDR3 is TGTGCCATCAGGGGACTAGCATGGAATGAGCAGTTCTTC.

The chain joins TRBV29-1 to TRBJ2-5; 7 bases fit TRBD1. This CDR3 region has 13 residues. V was pared by 7 bases and J by 4 bases, with 9 bases of the junction left unmatched. CDR1 is SQVTM, CDR2 ANQGSEA, per germline. CDR3 bases: TGCAGCGCCCGAACGACAGGGATAGAGACCCAGTACTTC. It encodes CSARTTGIETQYF.

The CDR3 sequence: CASSYSGGVYGYTF. Here the CDR3 DNA reads TGTGCCAGCAGTTACTCGGGAGGGGTCTATGGCTACACCTTC. The V and J genes are TRBV6-6 and TRBJ1-2; perhaps TRBD1 as D (5 bases). This CDR3 has 14 residues. Trimming took 0 bases from V and 4 from J, leaving 9 bases between them. Germline V CDR1 and CDR2: MNHNY, SVGAGI (reference sequence).

This rearrangement joins TRBV6-1 to TRBJ2-6; D is possibly TRBD1 or TRBD2 (6 bases each). The V and J ends lost 4 bases and 2 bases respectively, with 21 bases between them. This CDR3 has 19 residues. The germline CDR1 and CDR2 sequences are MNHNS and SASEGT. CDR3 loop: CASSARVGQGRTGANVLTF. In DNA form, the CDR3 reads TGTGCCAGCAGTGCACGGGTGGGGCAGGGGAGGACTGGGGCCAACGTCCTGACTTTC.

The rearrangement joins TRBV9 to TRBJ2-5, with 8 bases lining up with TRBD2. The CDR3 contains 14 residues. Germline loops: CDR1 SGDLS, CDR2 YYNGEE. Unmatched junction bases numbered 3, after V lost 0 bases and J lost 5 bases. In DNA, the CDR3 is TGTGCCAGCAGCGTAGGACGGGAGGGGGAGACCCAGTACTTC. Encoded protein: CASSVGREGETQYF.

This rearrangement joins TRBV10-2 to TRBJ1-4; unclear D gene. The CDR3 has 14 amino acids. V was cut by 3 bases and J by 0 bases, with 5 bases left in between. Germline loops: CDR1 WSHSY, CDR2 SAAADI. The CDR3 DNA reads as TGCGCCAGCAGTGAAGCAGCAACTAATGAAAAACTGTTTTTT. This translates into CASSEAATNEKLFF.

J is TRBJ2-5 and V is TRBV5-1; no firm D call. The germline V and J ends were trimmed by 3 bases and 5 bases, with 8 bases remaining between them. This CDR3 comprises 12 residues. CDR1 is SGHRS and CDR2 is YFSETQ in the germline V gene. The CDR3 spells CASSSLGETQYF. Here the CDR3 DNA reads TGCGCCAGCAGCTCTCTTGGGGAGACCCAGTACTTC.

This rearrangement joins TRBV9 to TRBJ2-5; 8 bases are shared with TRBD2. Germline CDR1 is SGDLS and CDR2 is YYNGEE. V gave up 4 bases and J gave up 1 base; unmatched junction bases: 6. The CDR3 is 15 residues long. The CDR3 is CASSYFGGGQETQYF. DNA for the CDR3: TGTGCCAGCAGCTACTTCGGGGGGGGCCAAGAGACCCAGTACTTC. The whole variable domain, filled in from reference TRBV9 and TRBJ2-5, reads DSGVTQTPKHLITATGQRVTLRCSPRSGDLSVYWYQQSLDQGLQFLIQYYNGEERAKGNILERFSAQQFPDLHSELNLSSLELGDSALYFCASSYFGGGQETQYFGPGTRLLVL.

This sequence joins TRBV20-1 and TRBJ1-1; D unclear. V was trimmed by 0 bases and J by 8 bases, leaving 7 bases between them. This CDR3 is 11 amino acids long. Per the germline V gene, CDR1 is DFQATT and CDR2 is SNEGSKA (reference sequence). The DNA of the CDR3 is TGCAGTGCTAGAGATACGCAGGAAGCTTTCTTT. Protein product: CSARDTQEAFF.

The chain joins TRBV5-5 to TRBJ1-6; TRBD1 aligns across 7 bases. The V segment lost 3 bases and the J segment 7 bases; nucleotides outside the gene matches: 10. Germline V lookup: CDR1 SGHKS, CDR2 YYEKEE (reference sequence). The CDR3 loop spans 16 amino acids. The CDR3 is CASSSTRQGVNSPLHF. CDR3 coding DNA: TGTGCCAGCAGCTCGACTAGGCAGGGGGTCAATTCACCCCTCCACTTT. The full variable domain, its missing parts supplied by reference TRBV5-5 and TRBJ1-6, is DAGVTQSPTHLIKTRGQQVTLRCSPISGHKSVSWYQQVLGQGPQFIFQYYEKEERGRGNFPDRFSARQFPNYSSELNVNALLLGDSALYLCASSSTRQGVNSPLHFGNGTRLTVT.

Note on this clone: The identical CDR3 is also encoded by other nucleotide sequences in the sample. The chain uses TRBV30 and TRBJ2-3, with 7 bases lining up with TRBD1. The V gene end was trimmed by 0 bases and the J gene end by 1 base; junction bases not matched to a gene: 1. The CDR3 loop spans 14 amino acids. The V gene's germline CDR1 is GTSNPN and CDR2 SVGIG (reference sequence). CDR3 nucleotides: TGTGCCTGGAGTGTAACAGGGGGCACAGATACGCAGTATTTT. Its protein is CAWSVTGGTDTQYF.

The chain employs TRBV29-1 and TRBJ2-3; 9 nucleotides align to TRBD1. V lost 4 bases, J lost 1 base, and 0 bases stayed unmatched. This CDR3 comprises 13 residues. Germline V gives CDR1 SQVTM, CDR2 ANQGSEA. The CDR3 sequence is CSVGQGGTDTQYF. The CDR3 DNA sequence: TGCAGCGTTGGACAGGGGGGCACAGATACGCAGTATTTT.

This clone was counted a single time. The chain uses TRBV6-1 and TRBJ1-1; D not resolved. The CDR3 runs to 13 residues. Trimming left V 8 bases short and J 5 bases short, with 15 bases between. Germline-derived CDR1 and CDR2 are MNHNS and SASEGT. The CDR3 sequence: CASCLGQSTEAFF. The CDR3 nucleotides read TGTGCCAGCTGCCTAGGGCAATCTACTGAAGCTTTCTTT.

This clone was seen only a few times. The rearrangement links TRBV6-1 to TRBJ1-4, with unresolved D. V was pared by 6 bases and J by 7 bases, with 6 bases between. CDR1 and CDR2 (germline): MNHNS, SASEGT. The CDR3 is made up of 11 amino acids. The CDR3 region has the DNA TGTGCCAGCAGGGACCCTGAAAAACTGTTTTTT. It translates to CASRDPEKLFF.

The chain employs TRBV7-9 and TRBJ1-4; tentatively, D is TRBD1 (5 bases). Germline values: CDR1 SEHNR, CDR2 FQNEAQ (reference sequence). V was cut by 5 bases and J by 7 bases, with 14 bases left in between. This CDR3 is built from 14 residues. For the CDR3, the DNA is TGTGCCAGCAGCGGCCCTACAGGTCTTGAAAAACTGTTTTTT. Its translation: CASSGPTGLEKLFF.

This chain uses TRBV6-6 with TRBJ2-3; perhaps TRBD1 as D (5 bases). The length of the CDR3 is 14 residues. Germline V gene data show CDR1 as MNHNY and CDR2 as SVGAGI (reference sequence). V shed 2 bases and J shed 0 bases, with 6 bases lying between them. CDR3 sequence (DNA): TGTGCCAGCAGTTACAGGGGCAGCACAGATACGCAGTATTTT. Protein: CASSYRGSTDTQYF.

The genes are TRBV7-2 and TRBJ1-4; D may be TRBD1 (5 bases). Trimming removed 1 base from V and 1 base from J, with 13 bases in between. Germline CDR1 is SGHTA and CDR2 is FQGNSA. The length of the CDR3 is 17 residues. The CDR3 DNA sequence: TGTGCCAGCAGCTTAGATACTTACGGGGGAACTAATGAAAAACTGTTTTTT. This gives the protein CASSLDTYGGTNEKLFF.